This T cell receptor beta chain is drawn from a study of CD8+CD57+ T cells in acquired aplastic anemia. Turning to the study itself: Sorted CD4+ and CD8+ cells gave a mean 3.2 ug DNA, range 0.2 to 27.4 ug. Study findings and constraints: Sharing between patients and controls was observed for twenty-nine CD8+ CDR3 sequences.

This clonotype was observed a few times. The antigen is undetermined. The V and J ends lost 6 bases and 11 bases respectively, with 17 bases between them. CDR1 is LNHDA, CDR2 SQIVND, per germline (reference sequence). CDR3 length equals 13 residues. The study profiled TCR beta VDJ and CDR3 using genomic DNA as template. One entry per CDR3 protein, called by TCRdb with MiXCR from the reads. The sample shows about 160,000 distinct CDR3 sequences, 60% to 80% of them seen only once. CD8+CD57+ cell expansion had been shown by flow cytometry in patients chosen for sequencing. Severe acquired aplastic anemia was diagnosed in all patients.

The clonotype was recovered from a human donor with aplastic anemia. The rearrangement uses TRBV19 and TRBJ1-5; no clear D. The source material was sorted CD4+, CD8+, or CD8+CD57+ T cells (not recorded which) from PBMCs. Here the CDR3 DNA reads TGTGCCAGTAGCCCAGAAACCCAAGAGGCCCAGCATTTT. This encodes CASSPETQEAQHF.